This T cell receptor beta chain was sequenced in a study of cytomegalovirus exposure and HLA in healthy donors. Overall study: Early release data held 85 million to 95 million unique TCRs from HLA-typed donors.

The CDR3 is made up of 17 amino acids. The ends were cut back, 0 bases at V and 1 base at J, with 14 bases in the middle. Germline lookup yields CDR1 MGHRA and CDR2 YSYEKL. Study results and caveats: Upon later analysis, HLA-associated TCR beta chains proved more clonally expanded than other, equally common chains.

Comment on this clone: The antigen is undetermined.

It was with 60 Vbeta and 13 Jbeta primers that the PCR ran. Profiled with immunoSEQ multiplex PCR; TCRdb holds only in-frame clones, not every one. The sample consists of around 130,000 clones, 81% of them appearing once. The rearrangement links TRBV4-1 to TRBJ2-3, with D possibly TRBD2 on 5 matching bases. This clonotype was sampled from a woman in her thirties or forties in good health and CMV-seronegative. Source material: PBMCs. CDR3 sequence: CASSQDIASGGTDTQYF. In nucleotides, the CDR3 is TGCGCCAGCAGCCAAGATATCGCCAGCGGTGGCACAGATACGCAGTATTTT.